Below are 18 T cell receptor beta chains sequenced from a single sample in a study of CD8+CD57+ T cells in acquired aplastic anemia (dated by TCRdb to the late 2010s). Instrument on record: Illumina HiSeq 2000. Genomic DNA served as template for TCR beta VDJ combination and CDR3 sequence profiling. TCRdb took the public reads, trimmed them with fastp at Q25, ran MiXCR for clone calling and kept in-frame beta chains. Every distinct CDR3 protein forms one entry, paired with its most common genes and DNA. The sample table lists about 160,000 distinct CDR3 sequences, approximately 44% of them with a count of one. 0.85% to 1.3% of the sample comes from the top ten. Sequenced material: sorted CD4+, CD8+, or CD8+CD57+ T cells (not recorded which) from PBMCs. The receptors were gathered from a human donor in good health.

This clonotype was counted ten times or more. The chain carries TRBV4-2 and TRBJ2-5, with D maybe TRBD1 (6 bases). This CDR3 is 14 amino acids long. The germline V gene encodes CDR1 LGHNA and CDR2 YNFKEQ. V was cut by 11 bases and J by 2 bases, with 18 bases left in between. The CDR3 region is CAVNQGIFQETQYF. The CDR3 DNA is TGTGCCGTTAACCAGGGGATATTTCAAGAGACCCAGTACTTC.

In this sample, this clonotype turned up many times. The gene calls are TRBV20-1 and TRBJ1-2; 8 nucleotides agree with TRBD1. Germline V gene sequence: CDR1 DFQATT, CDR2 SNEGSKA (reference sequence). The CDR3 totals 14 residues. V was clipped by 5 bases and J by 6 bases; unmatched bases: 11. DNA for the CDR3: TGCAGTGCTTCCCAGACAGGGGTAATAAATGGCTACACCTTC. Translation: CSASQTGVINGYTF.

CDR3 loop: CASSTRDGAYEQYF. CDR3 coding DNA: TGTGCCAGTAGTACACGGGACGGAGCCTACGAGCAGTACTTC. The chain is built from TRBV19 and TRBJ2-7; the D call may be TRBD1 or TRBD2 (5 bases each). V lost 4 bases to trimming and J lost 2 bases, with 12 bases between them. The CDR3 has 14 amino acids. The V gene's germline CDR1 is LNHDA and CDR2 SQIVND (reference sequence).

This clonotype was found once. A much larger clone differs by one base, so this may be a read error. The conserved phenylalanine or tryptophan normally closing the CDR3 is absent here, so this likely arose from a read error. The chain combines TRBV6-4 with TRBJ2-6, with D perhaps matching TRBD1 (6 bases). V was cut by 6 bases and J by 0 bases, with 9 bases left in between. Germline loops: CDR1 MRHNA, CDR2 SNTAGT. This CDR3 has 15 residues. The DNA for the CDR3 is TGTGCCAGCAGCCAGGGGATCTCTGGGGCCAACGTCCTGACTTCC. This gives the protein CASSQGISGANVLTS.

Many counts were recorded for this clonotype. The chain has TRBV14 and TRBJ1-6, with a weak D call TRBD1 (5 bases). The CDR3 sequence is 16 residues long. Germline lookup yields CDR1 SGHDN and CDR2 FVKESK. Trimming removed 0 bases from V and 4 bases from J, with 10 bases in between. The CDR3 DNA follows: TGTGCCAGCAGCCAAGATCAGGGCGAGTATAATTCACCCCTCCACTTT. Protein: CASSQDQGEYNSPLHF.

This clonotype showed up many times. CDR3 nucleotide sequence: TGCGCCAGCAGCTGGGGACAGGGAGGTCACTACGAGCAGTACTTC. Its protein is CASSWGQGGHYEQYF. This chain links TRBV5-1 with TRBJ2-7; 9 nucleotides match TRBD1. The CDR3 is 15 amino acids. From germline, CDR1 is SGHRS and CDR2 YFSETQ. Losses at the gene ends were 3 bases for V and 3 bases for J; bases not matched to a gene: 7. Drawing the rest from reference TRBV5-1 and TRBJ2-7, the complete variable domain is KAGVTQTPRYLIKTRGQQVTLSCSPISGHRSVSWYQQTPGQGLQFLFEYFSETQRNKGNFPGRFSGRQFSNSRSEMNVSTLELGDSALYLCASSWGQGGHYEQYFGPGTRLTVT.

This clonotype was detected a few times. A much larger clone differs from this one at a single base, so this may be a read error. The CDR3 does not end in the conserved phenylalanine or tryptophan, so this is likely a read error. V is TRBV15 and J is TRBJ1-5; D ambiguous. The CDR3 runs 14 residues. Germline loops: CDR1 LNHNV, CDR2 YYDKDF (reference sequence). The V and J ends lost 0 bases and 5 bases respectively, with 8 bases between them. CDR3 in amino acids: CATSRDLRDQPQHL. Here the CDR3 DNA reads TGTGCCACCAGCAGAGATCTTAGAGATCAGCCCCAGCATCTT.

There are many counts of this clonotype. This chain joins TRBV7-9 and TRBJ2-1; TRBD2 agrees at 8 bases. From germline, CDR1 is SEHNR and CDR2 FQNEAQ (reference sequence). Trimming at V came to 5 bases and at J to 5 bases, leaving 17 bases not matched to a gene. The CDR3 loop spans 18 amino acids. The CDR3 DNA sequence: TGTGCCAGCAGCGCCCCGATACGGAAGGCGGGGGGTCACAATGAGCAGTTCTTC. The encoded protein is CASSAPIRKAGGHNEQFF.

The CDR3 nucleotides read TGTGCCAGCAGTGAAGCCCGGACAGACTACTCTGGGGCCAACGTCCTGACTTTC. As protein: CASSEARTDYSGANVLTF. V gene TRBV2 combines with J gene TRBJ2-6, with D possibly TRBD1 on 6 matching bases. Deletions cut 0 bases from V and 0 bases from J, with 12 bases between. The CDR3 has 18 amino acids. Germline values: CDR1 SNHLY, CDR2 FYNNEI.

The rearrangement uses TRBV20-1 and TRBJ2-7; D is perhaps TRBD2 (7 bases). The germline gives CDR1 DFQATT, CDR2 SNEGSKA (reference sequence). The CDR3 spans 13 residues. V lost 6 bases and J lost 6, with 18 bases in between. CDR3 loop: CSAREGGRGEQYF. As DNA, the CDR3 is TGCAGTGCCCGAGAGGGGGGGCGGGGCGAGCAGTACTTC.

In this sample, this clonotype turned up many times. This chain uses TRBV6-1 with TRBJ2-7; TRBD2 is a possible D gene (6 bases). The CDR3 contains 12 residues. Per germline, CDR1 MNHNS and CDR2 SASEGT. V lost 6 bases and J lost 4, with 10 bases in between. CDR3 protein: CASRREEYEQYF. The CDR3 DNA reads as TGTGCCAGCAGGAGGGAGGAGTACGAGCAGTACTTC.

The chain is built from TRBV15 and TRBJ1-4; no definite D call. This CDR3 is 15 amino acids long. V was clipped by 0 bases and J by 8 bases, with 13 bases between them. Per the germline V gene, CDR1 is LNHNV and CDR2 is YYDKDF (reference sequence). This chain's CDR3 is CATSRDTEPAEKLFF. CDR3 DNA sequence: TGTGCCACCAGCAGAGATACAGAGCCTGCGGAAAAACTGTTTTTT.

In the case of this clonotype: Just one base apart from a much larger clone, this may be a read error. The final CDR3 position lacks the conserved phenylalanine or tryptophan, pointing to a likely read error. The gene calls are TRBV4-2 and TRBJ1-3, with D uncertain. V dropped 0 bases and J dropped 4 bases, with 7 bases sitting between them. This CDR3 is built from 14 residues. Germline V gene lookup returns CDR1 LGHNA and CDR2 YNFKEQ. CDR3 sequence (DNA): TGTGCCAGCAGCCAAGAGGCGTCGGGAAACACCATATATTCT. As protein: CASSQEASGNTIYS.

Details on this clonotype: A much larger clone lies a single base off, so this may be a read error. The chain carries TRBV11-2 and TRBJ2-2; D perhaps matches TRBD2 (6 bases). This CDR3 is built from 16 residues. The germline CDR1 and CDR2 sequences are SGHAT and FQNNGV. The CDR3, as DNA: TGTACCAGCAGCTTAATGGAGGGCGCGAACACCGGGGAGCTGTTTTTT. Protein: CTSSLMEGANTGELFF.

The DNA for the CDR3 is TGCAGCGTTGAAGCGAGGGTTGGGTACAATGAGCAGTTCTTC. It specifies CSVEARVGYNEQFF. The chain couples TRBV29-1 to TRBJ2-1, with D possibly being TRBD2 (5 bases). The V gene's germline CDR1 is SQVTM and CDR2 ANQGSEA. This CDR3 is 14 amino acids long. V was trimmed by 1 base and J by 4 bases, leaving 11 bases between them.

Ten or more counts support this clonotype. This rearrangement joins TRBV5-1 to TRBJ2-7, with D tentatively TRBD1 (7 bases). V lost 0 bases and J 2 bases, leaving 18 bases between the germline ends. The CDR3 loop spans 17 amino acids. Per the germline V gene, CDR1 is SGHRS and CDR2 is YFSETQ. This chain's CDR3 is CASSLGLRDRRTYEQYF. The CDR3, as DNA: TGCGCCAGCAGCTTGGGGCTGCGGGACAGACGTACCTACGAGCAGTACTTC.

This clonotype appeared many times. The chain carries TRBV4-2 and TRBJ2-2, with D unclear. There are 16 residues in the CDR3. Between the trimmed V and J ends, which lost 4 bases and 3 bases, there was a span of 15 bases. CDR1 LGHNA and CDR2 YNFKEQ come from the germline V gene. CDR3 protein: CASSRRLQLDTGELFF. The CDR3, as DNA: TGTGCCAGCAGCCGCCGCTTACAGCTAGACACCGGGGAGCTGTTTTTT.

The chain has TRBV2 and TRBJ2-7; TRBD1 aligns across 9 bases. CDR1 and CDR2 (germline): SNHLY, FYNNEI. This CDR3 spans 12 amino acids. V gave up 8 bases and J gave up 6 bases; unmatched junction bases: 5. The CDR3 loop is CASRDRASEQYF. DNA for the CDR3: TGTGCCAGCCGGGACAGGGCTTCCGAGCAGTACTTC.